This TCR beta chain was documented in a study of blood T cell repertoires in COVID-19. Study at large: Some COVID-19 samples were acute and others convalescent; all came from the United States, Italy and Spain. Sample material is recorded as cDNA or gDNA derived from T cells, B-cell-depleted T cells, or PBMCs.

The V end lost 6 bases, the J end lost 4 bases, and 15 bases lay between the germline ends. Germline CDR1 is SNHLY and CDR2 is FYNNEI. The CDR3 runs 14 residues. The authors' processing: Amplifying reference gene primers gave estimates of nucleated cell counts. Sequenced by immunoSEQ multiplex PCR; TCRdb stores in-frame clones only, minus some. That table gives V, J and clone size, and the DNA gave D and trimming. The table has some 200,000 clones, approximately 81% seen once. Sample: peripheral blood. This receptor was identified in a woman aged 60 to 75 who had recovered from COVID-19. This chain connects TRBV2 to TRBJ1-1; tentatively, D is TRBD1 (5 bases). In DNA, the CDR3 is TGTGCCAGCAGCCGCGACAGATATAGCACTGAAGCTTTCTTT. Amino acid sequence: CASSRDRYSTEAFF.